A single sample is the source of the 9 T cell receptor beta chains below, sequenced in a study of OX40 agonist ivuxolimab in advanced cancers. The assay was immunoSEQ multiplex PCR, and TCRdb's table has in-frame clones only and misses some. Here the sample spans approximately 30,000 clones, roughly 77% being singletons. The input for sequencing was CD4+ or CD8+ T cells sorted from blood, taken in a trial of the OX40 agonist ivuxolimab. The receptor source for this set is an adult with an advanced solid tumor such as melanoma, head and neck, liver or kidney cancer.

The CDR3 region has the DNA TGTGCCAGCAGTAGGGCCCCCGATACGCAGTATTTT. Translating it yields CASSRAPDTQYF. The chain employs TRBV28 and TRBJ2-3; D not certain. V was shortened by 5 bases and J by 6 bases, with 9 bases between the two germline ends. Looked up from germline, CDR1 is MDHEN and CDR2 is SYDVKM. CDR3 length: 12 residues. Combining the CDR3 with reference TRBV28 and TRBJ2-3 gives the whole variable domain DVKVTQSSRYLVKRTGEKVFLECVQDMDHENMFWYRQDPGLGLRLIYFSYDVKMKEKGDIPEGYSVSREKKERFSLILESASTNQTSMYLCASSRAPDTQYFGPGTRLTVL.

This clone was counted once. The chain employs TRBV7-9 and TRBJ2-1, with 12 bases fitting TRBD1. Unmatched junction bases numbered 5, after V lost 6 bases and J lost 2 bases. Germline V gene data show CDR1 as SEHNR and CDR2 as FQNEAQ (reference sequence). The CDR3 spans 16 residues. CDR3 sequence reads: CASRTGTGGAYNEQFF. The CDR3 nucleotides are TGTGCCAGCAGAACCGGGACAGGGGGCGCCTACAATGAGCAGTTCTTC.

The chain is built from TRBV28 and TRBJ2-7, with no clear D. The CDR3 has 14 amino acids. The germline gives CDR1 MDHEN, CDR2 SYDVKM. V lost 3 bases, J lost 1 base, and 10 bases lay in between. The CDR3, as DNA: TGTGCCAGCAGTTTTTTTGGGGAATCCTACGAGCAGTACTTC. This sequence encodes CASSFFGESYEQYF. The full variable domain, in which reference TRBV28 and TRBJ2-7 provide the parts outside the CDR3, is DVKVTQSSRYLVKRTGEKVFLECVQDMDHENMFWYRQDPGLGLRLIYFSYDVKMKEKGDIPEGYSVSREKKERFSLILESASTNQTSMYLCASSFFGESYEQYFGPGTRLTVT.

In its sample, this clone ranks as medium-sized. CDR3 coding DNA: TGCGCCAGCAGCGTTGTACAGGGACCCGCGAACACCGGGGAGCTGTTTTTT. Amino acid sequence: CASSVVQGPANTGELFF. The chain has TRBV10-1 and TRBJ2-2, with a tentative D call TRBD1 (6 bases). Germline CDR1 WNHNN, CDR2 SYGVQD (reference sequence). The V gene lost 6 bases and the J gene lost 0 bases, with 17 bases spanning the gap. The CDR3 is 17 residues long.

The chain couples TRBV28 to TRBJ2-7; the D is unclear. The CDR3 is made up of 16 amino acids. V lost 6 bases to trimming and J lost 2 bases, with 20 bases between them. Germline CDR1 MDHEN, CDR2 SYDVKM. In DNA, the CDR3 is TGTGCCAGCAGCCCCATCGTCGGGCAGGTAACCTACGAGCAGTACTTC. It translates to CASSPIVGQVTYEQYF.

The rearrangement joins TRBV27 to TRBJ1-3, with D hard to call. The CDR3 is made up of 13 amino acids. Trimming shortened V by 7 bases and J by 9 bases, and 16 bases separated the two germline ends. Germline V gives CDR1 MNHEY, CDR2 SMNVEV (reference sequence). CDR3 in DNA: TGTGCCAGCAATCGGCAGCTATTTTGCACCATATATTTT. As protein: CASNRQLFCTIYF.

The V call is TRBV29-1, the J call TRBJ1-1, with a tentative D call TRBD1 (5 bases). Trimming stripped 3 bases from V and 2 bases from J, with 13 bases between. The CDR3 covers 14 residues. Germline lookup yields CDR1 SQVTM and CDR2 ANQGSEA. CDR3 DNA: TGCAGCGTTGAGGGGTGGCAGGGAAACACTGAAGCTTTCTTT. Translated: CSVEGWQGNTEAFF.

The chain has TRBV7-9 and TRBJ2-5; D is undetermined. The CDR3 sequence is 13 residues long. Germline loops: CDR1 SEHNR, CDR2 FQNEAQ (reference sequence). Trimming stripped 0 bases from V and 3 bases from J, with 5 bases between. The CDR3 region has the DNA TGTGCCAGCAGCTTAGCCGAAGAAGAGACCCAGTACTTC. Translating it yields CASSLAEEETQYF.

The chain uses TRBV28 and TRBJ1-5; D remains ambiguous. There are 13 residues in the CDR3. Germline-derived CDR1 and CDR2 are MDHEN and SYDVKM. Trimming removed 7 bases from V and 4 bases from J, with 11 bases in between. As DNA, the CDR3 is TGTGCCAGCACCCCATCGATTAATCAGCCCCAGCATTTT. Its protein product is CASTPSINQPQHF.